This T cell receptor (beta chain) emerged from a study of regulatory T cells in long-lasting Graves disease. The CDR3 runs 15 residues. CDR1 and CDR2 (germline): MDHEN, SYDVKM. Trimming removed 5 bases from V and 0 bases from J; junction bases left unmatched: 6. TCR beta libraries were built with iRepertoire HTBI primers and Arm-PCR of CDR3 regions. TCRdb reprocessed the multiplex PCR reads with MiXCR, giving one entry per CDR3 protein. The data contain 530,000 or so distinct CDR3 sequences, about 15% of them seen just once; the ten biggest clones take up about 12%. Time point reported: newly diagnosed GD, antithyroid drugs for less than 3 months. RNA isolated from PBMCs was used to make the TCR library. In its sample, this clonotype was seen a few times. This sample was also put to use in a study of T cells in Graves' hyperthyroidism and ophthalmopathy.

The rearrangement uses TRBV28 and TRBJ2-5; TRBD1 aligns across 7 bases. Material: peripheral blood mononuclear cells (PBMCs), obtained at new diagnosis, from a patient treated with antithyroid drugs. The clonotype was recovered from a man between 18 and 29 years old with Graves disease. This CDR3 reads CASSARGLHQETQYF. The CDR3 nucleotides are TGTGCCAGCAGTGCGAGGGGGCTTCACCAAGAGACCCAGTACTTC.